Sequencing of this T cell receptor beta chain was carried out in a study of cytomegalovirus exposure and HLA in healthy donors. General study findings and limits: Among TCR beta chains, those listed as cytomegalovirus-associated numbered roughly 150. A missense DCLRE1C variant was associated with V- and J-gene trimming of TCR beta chains in a later analysis, and an independent cohort replicated the association. TRBV6-2, TRBV6-3 and some other V segments were excluded as indistinguishable.

This CDR3 spans 17 amino acids. V was pared by 2 bases and J by 2 bases, with 18 bases between. Per the germline V gene, CDR1 is MNHNS and CDR2 is SASEGT. Turning to this clone: Its antigen is unknown.

60 Vbeta and 13 Jbeta primers were used in PCR. Using immunoSEQ multiplex PCR, the repertoire was profiled, and TCRdb retains in-frame clones only, with some absent. The sample shows around 110,000 clones, more than 60% of them seen only once. V gene TRBV6-1 combines with J gene TRBJ1-2, with D perhaps TRBD1 (6 bases). This clonotype was obtained from a woman between 40 and 50 years old in good health and CMV-seropositive. The source material was PBMCs. CDR3 nucleotides: TGTGCCAGCAGTGAACAACTTGGGGGGGGGCTCAACTATGGCTACACCTTC. Its protein is CASSEQLGGGLNYGYTF.